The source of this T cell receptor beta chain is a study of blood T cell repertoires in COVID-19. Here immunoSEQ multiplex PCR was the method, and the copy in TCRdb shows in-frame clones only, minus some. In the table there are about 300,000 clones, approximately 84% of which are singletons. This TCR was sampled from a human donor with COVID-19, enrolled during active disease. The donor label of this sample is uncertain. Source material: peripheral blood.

CDR3 DNA: TGTGCCAGCAGGTTAGCAGGGAGGGGTGAAAAACTGTTTTTT. As protein: CASRLAGRGEKLFF. The V gene is TRBV28, the J gene TRBJ1-4; TRBD1 is a possible D gene (5 bases). Deletions cut 6 bases from V and 7 bases from J, with 15 bases between. The CDR3 covers 14 residues. From germline, CDR1 is MDHEN and CDR2 SYDVKM.